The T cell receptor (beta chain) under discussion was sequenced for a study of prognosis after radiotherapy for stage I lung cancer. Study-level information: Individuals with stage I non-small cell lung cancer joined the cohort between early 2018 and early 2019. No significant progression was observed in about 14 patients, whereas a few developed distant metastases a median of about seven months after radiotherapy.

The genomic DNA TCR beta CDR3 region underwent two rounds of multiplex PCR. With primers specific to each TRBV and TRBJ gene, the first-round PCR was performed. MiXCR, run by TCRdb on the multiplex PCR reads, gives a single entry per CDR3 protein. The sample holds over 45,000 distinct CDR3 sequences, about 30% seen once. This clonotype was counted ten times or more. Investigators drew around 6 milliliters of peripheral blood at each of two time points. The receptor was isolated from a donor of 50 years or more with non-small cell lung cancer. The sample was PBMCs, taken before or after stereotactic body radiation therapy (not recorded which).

The chain's CDR3 is CASSPRQGPYEQYF. In DNA, the CDR3 is TGTGCCAGCAGCCCCCGACAGGGACCCTACGAGCAGTACTTC. V gene TRBV9 combines with J gene TRBJ2-7, with 7 nucleotides matching TRBD1. The CDR3 runs to 14 residues. Per germline, CDR1 SGDLS and CDR2 YYNGEE. The V segment lost 4 bases and the J segment 2 bases; nucleotides outside the gene matches: 6.